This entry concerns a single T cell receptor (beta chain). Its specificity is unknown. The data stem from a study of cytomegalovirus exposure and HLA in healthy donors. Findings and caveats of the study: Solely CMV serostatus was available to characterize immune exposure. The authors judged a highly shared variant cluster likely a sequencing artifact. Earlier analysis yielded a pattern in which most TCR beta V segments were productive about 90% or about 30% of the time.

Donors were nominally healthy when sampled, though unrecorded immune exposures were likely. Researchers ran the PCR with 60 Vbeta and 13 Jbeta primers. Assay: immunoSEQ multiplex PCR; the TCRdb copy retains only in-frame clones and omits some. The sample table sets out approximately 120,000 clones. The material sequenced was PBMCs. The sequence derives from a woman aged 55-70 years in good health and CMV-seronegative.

The CDR3 DNA is TGCGCCAGCAGCCATCTCGGCGGGAGCGCGTACAATGAGCAGTTCTTC. This gives the protein CASSHLGGSAYNEQFF. The genes are TRBV5-1 and TRBJ2-1; 7 bases fit TRBD2. The CDR3 length is 16 residues. The J segment lost 4 bases and the V segment lost 4 bases, leaving 11 bases of the junction unmatched. Germline values: CDR1 SGHRS, CDR2 YFSETQ.